This entry concerns a single TCR beta chain. These data belong to a study of blood T cell repertoires in COVID-19. Generated by immunoSEQ multiplex PCR, the TCRdb table keeps only in-frame clones and is missing some. This sample has more than 95,000 clones, with more than 80% found just once. Trimming shortened V by 3 bases and J by 0 bases, and 11 bases separated the two germline ends. This CDR3 is 15 amino acids long. Germline values: CDR1 ENHRY, CDR2 SYGVKD. The J gene is TRBJ1-1, the V gene TRBV10-3; D unclear. This clonotype was sampled from a woman of 80 years or more with COVID-19, enrolled during active disease. Sequences were obtained from peripheral blood. This CDR3 is CAISDGGAMNTEAFF. The CDR3 coding sequence is TGTGCCATCAGTGATGGCGGTGCAATGAACACTGAAGCTTTCTTT.